These 13 T cell receptor beta chains originate from one sample sequenced in a study of cytotoxic CD8 clonotypes in ibrutinib-treated CLL. Assay used: immunoSEQ multiplex PCR; TCRdb lists only in-frame clones, some missing. The sample carries about 17,000 clones, around 81% recorded once. The sequences come from PBMCs, collected before ibrutinib treatment. The receptors come from a human donor with chronic lymphocytic leukemia.

The chain combines TRBV29-1 with TRBJ2-2; TRBD1 aligns across 7 bases. The junction had 14 bases not matched to a gene; V was cut back by 4 bases and J by 6 bases. Germline V gives CDR1 SQVTM, CDR2 ANQGSEA. The CDR3 runs to 16 residues. This CDR3 reads CSVAGQAKGGSGELFF. The CDR3 coding sequence is TGCAGCGTTGCCGGACAGGCCAAGGGCGGGTCCGGGGAGCTGTTTTTT.

The CDR3 nucleotides are TGCGCCAGCAGCTTGGCCGAACTGACTTTCAATGAGCAGTTCTTC. Its protein product is CASSLAELTFNEQFF. J is TRBJ2-1 and V is TRBV5-1; D is ambiguous. The ends were cut back, 0 bases at V and 6 bases at J, with 13 bases in the middle. Germline CDR1 and CDR2: SGHRS and YFSETQ. This CDR3 region has 15 residues.

Concerning this clone itself: Its ends do not fully match the called genes, so a read error is possible. The chain joins TRBV7-8 to TRBJ2-1; D is possibly TRBD1 or TRBD2 (5 bases each). Germline V CDR1 and CDR2: SGHVS, FQNEAQ. The CDR3 loop spans 12 amino acids. The CDR3 coding sequence is TGTGCCAGCAGCCTCGGGACCCCAGAGCTGTTCTTC. Translating gives CASSLGTPELFF.

The chain recombines TRBV18 with TRBJ2-7, with D perhaps matching TRBD1 or TRBD2 (5 bases each). Germline loops: CDR1 KGHSH, CDR2 LQKENI. The CDR3 is 11 amino acids. The V gene lost 3 bases and the J gene lost 5 bases, with 5 bases spanning the gap. The CDR3: CASSPGDEQYF. DNA for the CDR3: TGTGCCAGCTCACCGGGGGACGAGCAGTACTTC. Based on the CDR3 plus reference TRBV18 and TRBJ2-7, the full variable domain is NAGVMQNPRHLVRRRGQEARLRCSPMKGHSHVYWYRQLPEEGLKFMVYLQKENIIDESGMPKERFSAEFPKEGPSILRIQQVVRGDSAAYFCASSPGDEQYFGPGTRLTVT.

Remarks on this clone: Sequence at one end of the junction differs from germline and may be a read error. The V and J genes are TRBV2 and TRBJ2-3; D unresolved. CDR1 SNHLY and CDR2 FYNNEI come from the germline V gene. The CDR3 consists of 13 residues. The CDR3 DNA reads TGTGCCAGCAGTGAGAGTCCAATCGCCAGTCACTTATTT. It specifies CASSESPIASHLF.

This chain uses TRBV20-1 with TRBJ2-1; D remains unclear. Germline-derived CDR1 and CDR2 are DFQATT and SNEGSKA (reference sequence). The CDR3 is 11 residues long. CDR3 sequence (DNA): TGCAGGCTGGTCTACAATGATGAGCAGTTCTTC. This sequence encodes CRLVYNDEQFF.

The chain couples TRBV14 to TRBJ2-1; TRBD2 matches 8 bases. The V segment lost 4 bases and the J segment 3 bases; nucleotides outside the gene matches: 5. There are 15 residues in the CDR3. From germline, CDR1 is SGHDN and CDR2 FVKESK. CDR3 nucleotides: TGTGCCAGCAGCCGGGCGGGGGGCTTCTACAATGAGCAGTTCTTC. This gives the protein CASSRAGGFYNEQFF. Complete variable domain (other parts from reference TRBV14 and TRBJ2-1): EAGVTQFPSHSVIEKGQTVTLRCDPISGHDNLYWYRRVMGKEIKFLLHFVKESKQDESGMPNNRFLAERTGGTYSTLKVQPAELEDSGVYFCASSRAGGFYNEQFFGPGTRLTVL.

CDR3 region: CASQGSGRQETQYF. DNA for the CDR3: TGTGCCAGCCAAGGTTCTGGCAGGCAAGAGACCCAGTACTTC. The chain has TRBV2 and TRBJ2-5; D is unresolved. This CDR3 spans 14 amino acids. Germline loops: CDR1 SNHLY, CDR2 FYNNEI. Trimming pared 8 bases from V and 2 bases from J, leaving 15 bases between.

The chain employs TRBV7-9 and TRBJ1-5; 7 nucleotides agree with TRBD1. The CDR3 loop spans 15 amino acids. Trimming took 1 base from V and 6 from J; bases not matched to a gene: 6. Looked up from germline, CDR1 is SEHNR and CDR2 is FQNEAQ (reference sequence). In DNA form, the CDR3 reads TGTGCCAGCAGCTTAGGGGGACAGATTGTTCAGCCCCAGCATTTT. It encodes CASSLGGQIVQPQHF.

The chain couples TRBV19 to TRBJ2-7; 9 bases are shared with TRBD2. V lost 4 bases, J lost 1 base, and 2 bases stayed unmatched. Looked up from germline, CDR1 is LNHDA and CDR2 is SQIVND (reference sequence). This CDR3 is 14 amino acids long. CDR3 loop: CASSRAGGSYEQYF. The CDR3 coding sequence is TGTGCCAGTAGTAGGGCGGGAGGGTCCTACGAGCAGTACTTC.

The chain employs TRBV27 and TRBJ1-4; 7 positions match TRBD1. This CDR3 region has 14 residues. The J segment lost 2 bases and the V segment lost 6 bases, leaving 3 bases of the junction unmatched. CDR1 is MNHEY, CDR2 SMNVEV, per germline (reference sequence). CDR3 bases: TGTGCCAGCAGAGTACAGGGGACTAATGAAAAACTGTTTTTT. Its protein is CASRVQGTNEKLFF.

V is TRBV6-5 and J is TRBJ2-7; D gene ambiguous. CDR1 is MNHEY and CDR2 is SVGAGI in the germline V gene. The CDR3 runs 12 residues. V was clipped by 2 bases and J by 4 bases, with 6 bases between them. This CDR3 is CASSYPAYEQYF. The CDR3 nucleotides are TGTGCCAGCAGTTACCCCGCGTACGAGCAGTACTTC.

This clone was picked up a small number of times. The chain links TRBV7-2 to TRBJ1-5; D gene unclear. Between the trimmed V and J ends, which lost 1 base and 4 bases, there was a span of 8 bases. Germline CDR1 reads SGHTA; CDR2 reads FQGNSA. The CDR3 is made up of 14 amino acids. In DNA, the CDR3 is TGTGCCAGCAGCTTAGTAGTGGGAAATCAGCCCCAGCATTTT. It translates to CASSLVVGNQPQHF.